These 11 T cell receptor beta chains were all obtained from the same sample, sequenced in a study of a mutant IDH1 vaccine in newly diagnosed glioma. Clones were sequenced by immunoSEQ multiplex PCR, and TCRdb holds only the in-frame ones, with some missing. The sample holds 70,000 to 100,000 clones, roughly four fifths seen once. Sample time point: baseline, week 1 (first vaccination visit). Treatment described: pre-vaccination baseline after standard-of-care therapy. The sample consisted of PBMCs, taken from a glioma patient treated with radiotherapy, temozolomide or both. These receptors originate from a man aged 35-49 years with glioma. Some clones in this sample may be carry-over from other donors' samples.

The chain employs TRBV15 and TRBJ2-5; possibly TRBD1 or TRBD2 for D (6 bases each). The germline V gene has CDR1 LNHNV and CDR2 YYDKDF (reference sequence). The CDR3 length is 16 residues. Trimming removed 0 bases from V and 5 bases from J, with 16 bases in between. As DNA, the CDR3 is TGTGCCACCAGCAGAGATATCGGGGGCGGGTGGGAGACCCAGTACTTC. It is translated as CATSRDIGGGWETQYF.

This clone was observed a handful of times. The rearrangement joins TRBV5-1 to TRBJ1-1; TRBD1 is a possible D gene (5 bases). V lost 5 bases and J lost 4, with 9 bases in between. CDR3 size: 12 residues. Germline values: CDR1 SGHRS, CDR2 YFSETQ. The CDR3 reads CASRWGSTEAFF. In DNA form, the CDR3 reads TGCGCCAGCAGGTGGGGGAGCACTGAAGCTTTCTTT.

The CDR3 is CASSLESGNYYGYTF. For the CDR3, the DNA is TGTGCCAGCAGCTTAGAGTCTGGCAACTACTATGGCTACACCTTC. V and J are TRBV7-2 and TRBJ1-2, with D unclear. The CDR3 totals 15 residues. CDR1 and CDR2 from the germline V gene are SGHTA and FQGNSA. V dropped 1 base and J dropped 3 bases, with 12 bases sitting between them.

The CDR3 is CASSLAGDSTNEKLFF. CDR3 in DNA: TGTGCCAGCAGTTTAGCAGGTGACTCAACTAATGAAAAACTGTTTTTT. This chain joins TRBV27 and TRBJ1-4, with D unresolved. Between the trimmed V and J ends, which lost 2 bases and 0 bases, there was a span of 10 bases. Germline V CDR1 and CDR2: MNHEY, SMNVEV (reference sequence). CDR3 length: 16 amino acids.

CDR3 sequence reads: CASSPINWFGETQYF. Written as DNA, the CDR3 is TGTGCCAGCAGCCCTATTAACTGGTTTGGAGAGACCCAGTACTTC. V and J are TRBV14 and TRBJ2-5; D gene ambiguous. V lost 4 bases to trimming and J lost 4 bases, with 16 bases between them. The CDR3 length is 15 residues. Germline V CDR1 and CDR2: SGHDN, FVKESK. The full variable domain, completed using reference TRBV14 and TRBJ2-5, is EAGVTQFPSHSVIEKGQTVTLRCDPISGHDNLYWYRRVMGKEIKFLLHFVKESKQDESGMPNNRFLAERTGGTYSTLKVQPAELEDSGVYFCASSPINWFGETQYFGPGTRLLVL.

V is TRBV7-2 and J is TRBJ1-2; possibly TRBD1 for D (5 bases). The CDR3 is 14 residues long. Germline V CDR1 and CDR2: SGHTA, FQGNSA. V was cut by 3 bases and J by 5 bases, with 13 bases left in between. CDR3 in DNA: TGTGCCAGCAGCTTTGTAGAGGGGAGGTATGGCTACACCTTC. Translation gives CASSFVEGRYGYTF.

The V call is TRBV7-9, the J call TRBJ2-5, with a weak D call TRBD2 (6 bases). The length of the CDR3 is 15 residues. CDR1 is SEHNR and CDR2 is FQNEAQ in the germline V gene (reference sequence). Trimming stripped 7 bases from V and 0 bases from J, with 15 bases between. CDR3 protein: CASIPEEGHQETQYF. The DNA for the CDR3 is TGTGCCAGCATCCCGGAGGAGGGACACCAAGAGACCCAGTACTTC. The full variable domain, completed using reference TRBV7-9 and TRBJ2-5, is DTGVSQNPRHKITKRGQNVTFRCDPISEHNRLYWYRQTLGQGPEFLTYFQNEAQLEKSRLLSDRFSAERPKGSFSTLEIQRTEQGDSAMYLCASIPEEGHQETQYFGPGTRLLVL.

The V call is TRBV2, the J call TRBJ2-7, with a possible D match to TRBD1 (6 bases). Trimming pared 8 bases from V and 2 bases from J, leaving 10 bases between. The CDR3 runs to 12 residues. Per the germline V gene, CDR1 is SNHLY and CDR2 is FYNNEI. The CDR3 protein is CASRDITYEQYF. The CDR3 bases are TGTGCCAGCCGGGACATAACCTACGAGCAGTACTTC.

J is TRBJ2-7 and V is TRBV2, with 7 bases that match TRBD1. The CDR3 covers 12 residues. With 4 bases clipped from V and 4 bases from J, the junction kept 1 base outside the gene matches. Germline V CDR1 and CDR2: SNHLY, FYNNEI. The DNA for the CDR3 is TGTGCCAGCAGTGTACAGGGGTACGAGCAGTACTTC. It is translated as CASSVQGYEQYF.

This sequence joins TRBV13 and TRBJ2-1; 12 nucleotides agree with TRBD2. CDR1 and CDR2 from the germline V gene are PRHDT and FYEKMQ (reference sequence). J gave up 6 bases and V 3 bases, and 3 bases lay outside the gene matches. The CDR3 consists of 15 residues. The DNA of the CDR3 is TGTGCCAGCAGCTTTCAGGGACTAGCGGGCAATGAGCAGTTCTTC. Its translation is CASSFQGLAGNEQFF.

Regarding this clone: Other DNA sequences in this sample translate to the same CDR3. The chain recombines TRBV7-9 with TRBJ1-4; 7 bases map to TRBD1. With V trimmed by 0 bases and J by 5 bases, 3 bases remained unmatched. The germline V gene encodes CDR1 SEHNR and CDR2 FQNEAQ (reference sequence). The CDR3 is 15 amino acids. The CDR3 here is CASSLAAGGNEKLFF. The CDR3 DNA follows: TGTGCCAGCAGCTTAGCGGCAGGGGGGAATGAAAAACTGTTTTTT.